These T cell receptor beta chains were read from a single sample in a study of shared clonotypes between healthy human individuals. Using immunoSEQ multiplex PCR, the repertoire was profiled, and TCRdb retains in-frame clones only, with some absent. This sample has about 680,000 clones, with under 95% found just once. Sequencing input: naive CD8+ T cells sorted from blood. Every receptor here comes from a man aged 25 to 45 in good health. Both conserved end residues are part of each CDR3. D genes are given only for firm matches. Not every row has a clone size; where given, it reads once, few, many or a size class.

clone size	V gene	D gene	J gene	CDR3 DNA	CDR3 protein
.	TRBV27	.	TRBJ2-7	TGTGCCAGCGGGACACTTGCAGCCTACGAGCAGTACTTC	CASGTLAAYEQYF
.	TRBV25-1	.	TRBJ2-5	TGTGCCAGCAGTGAGGAGCAAGACGAACAAGAGATCCAGTACTTC	CASSEEQDEQEIQYF
once	TRBV4-2	.	TRBJ2-4	TGTGCCAGCAGCGCGGAAGTTGGGGTAGCTCGGCACTTC	CASSAEVGVARHF
few	TRBV7-9	.	TRBJ2-1	TGTGCCAGCAGCTTAGGGAGCAAGAATGAGCAGTTCTTC	CASSLGSKNEQFF
.	TRBV9	TRBD2	TRBJ2-1	TGTGCCAGCAGCGTTGGAGCGGGAGGGTACAATGAGCAGTTCTTC	CASSVGAGGYNEQFF
.	TRBV27	.	TRBJ2-3	TGTGCCAGCAGCGGGGAGGGGGGAGAAAGCACAGATACGCAGTATTTT	CASSGEGGESTDTQYF
.	TRBV6-6	.	TRBJ2-7	TGTGCCAGCAGTTACCAGCATTCCTACGAGCAGTACTTC	CASSYQHSYEQYF
.	TRBV28	.	TRBJ2-7	TGTGCCAGCAGCGACAGCAACTACGAGCAGTACTTC	CASSDSNYEQYF
.	TRBV27	.	TRBJ2-4	TGTGCCAGCAGTCTCCTTGGGACACCCAAAAACATTCAGTACTTC	CASSLLGTPKNIQYF
once	TRBV29-1	.	TRBJ1-1	TGCAGCGCACTACCAGGGCGCTCGAACACTGAAGCTTTCTTT	CSALPGRSNTEAFF
.	TRBV29-1	.	TRBJ1-1	TGCAGCGTTGTAGCGCTGACTGAAGCTTTCTTT	CSVVALTEAFF
.	TRBV5-5	.	TRBJ1-5	TGTGCCAGCAGCTTGGGTAGCAATCAGCCCCAGCATTTT	CASSLGSNQPQHF
.	TRBV5-6	.	TRBJ2-1	TGTGCCAGCAGTTTAGGGGGGCGCGGGAGATCCTACAATGAGCAGTTCTTC	CASSLGGRGRSYNEQFF
many	TRBV7-9	TRBD2	TRBJ2-1	TGTGCCAGCAGCCCTCCCGGACTAGCGGGAGACGGGTCCTACAATGAGCAGTTCTTC	CASSPPGLAGDGSYNEQFF
once	TRBV19	.	TRBJ2-7	TGTGCCAGTAGTATTTGGTATTCCTACGAGCAGTACTTC	CASSIWYSYEQYF
.	TRBV28	TRBD2	TRBJ2-7	TGTGCCAGCAGTAGATTGACTAGCGGGATATTCGAGCAGTACTTC	CASSRLTSGIFEQYF
.	TRBV21-1	.	TRBJ2-7	TGTGCCAGCAGTTGGGGCGGGAGCCCCTCCTACGAGCAGTACTTC	CASSWGGSPSYEQYF
once	TRBV27	.	TRBJ2-7	TGTGCCAGCAGTCAAAATCCGCCTCCTTGGTACGAGCAGTACTTC	CASSQNPPPWYEQYF
.	TRBV13	TRBD2	TRBJ2-1	TGTGCCAGCAGCTTCTTACTAGCGGGAGCTTTCGAGCAGTTCTTC	CASSFLLAGAFEQFF
.	TRBV27	.	TRBJ2-1	TGTGCCAGCAGCCGGACCGGTGAGCAGTTCTTC	CASSRTGEQFF
few	TRBV9	.	TRBJ2-3	TGTGCCAGCAGCGTAATGCAGCGAGGCACAGATACGCAGTATTTT	CASSVMQRGTDTQYF